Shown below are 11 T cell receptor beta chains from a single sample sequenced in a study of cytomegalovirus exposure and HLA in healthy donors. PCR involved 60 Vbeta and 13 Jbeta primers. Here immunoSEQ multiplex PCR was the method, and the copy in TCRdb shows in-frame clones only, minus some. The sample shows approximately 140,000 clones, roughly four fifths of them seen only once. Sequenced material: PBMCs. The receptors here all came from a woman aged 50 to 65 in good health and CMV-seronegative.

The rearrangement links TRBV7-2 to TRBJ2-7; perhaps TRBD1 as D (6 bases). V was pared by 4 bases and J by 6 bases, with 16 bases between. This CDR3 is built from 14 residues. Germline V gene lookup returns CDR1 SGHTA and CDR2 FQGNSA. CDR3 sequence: CASSSGVFLVEQYF. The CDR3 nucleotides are TGTGCCAGCAGCTCAGGGGTTTTTCTTGTCGAGCAGTACTTC. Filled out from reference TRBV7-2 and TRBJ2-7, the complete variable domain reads GAGVSQSPSNKVTEKGKDVELRCDPISGHTALYWYRQSLGQGLEFLIYFQGNSAPDKSGLPSDRFSAERTGGSVSTLTIQRTQQEDSAVYLCASSSGVFLVEQYFGPGTRLTVT.

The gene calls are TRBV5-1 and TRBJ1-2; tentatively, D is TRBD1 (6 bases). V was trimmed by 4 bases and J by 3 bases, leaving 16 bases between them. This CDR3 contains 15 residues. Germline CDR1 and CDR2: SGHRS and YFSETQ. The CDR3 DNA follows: TGCGCCAGCAGCACCACAGGGTCGTCTGACTATGGCTACACCTTC. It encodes CASSTTGSSDYGYTF.

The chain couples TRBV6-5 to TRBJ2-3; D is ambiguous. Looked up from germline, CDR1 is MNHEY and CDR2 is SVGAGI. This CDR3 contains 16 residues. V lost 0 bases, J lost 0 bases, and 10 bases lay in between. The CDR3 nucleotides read TGTGCCAGCAGTTACTCGACCGCAGGCAGCACAGATACGCAGTATTTT. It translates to CASSYSTAGSTDTQYF.

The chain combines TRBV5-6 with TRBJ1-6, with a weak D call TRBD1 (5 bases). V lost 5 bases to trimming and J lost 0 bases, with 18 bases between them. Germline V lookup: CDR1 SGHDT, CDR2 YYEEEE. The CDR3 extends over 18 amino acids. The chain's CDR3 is CASRKGRSPFSYNSPLHF. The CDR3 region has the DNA TGTGCCAGCAGGAAGGGGAGGAGCCCTTTCTCCTATAATTCACCCCTCCACTTT.

The CDR3: CASSYFARDGYTF. CDR3 in DNA: TGTGCCAGCAGTTACTTCGCCCGGGATGGCTACACCTTC. This chain uses TRBV6-5 with TRBJ1-2; D is uncertain. Germline assignment: CDR1 MNHEY and CDR2 SVGAGI. The CDR3 consists of 13 residues. The germline V and J ends were trimmed by 1 base and 6 bases, with 9 bases remaining between them.

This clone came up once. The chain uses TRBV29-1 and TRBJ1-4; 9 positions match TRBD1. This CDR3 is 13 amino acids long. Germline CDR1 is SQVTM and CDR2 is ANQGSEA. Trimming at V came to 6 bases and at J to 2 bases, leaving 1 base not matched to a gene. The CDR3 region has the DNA TGCAGCGTCACAGGGGGCACTAATGAAAAACTGTTTTTT. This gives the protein CSVTGGTNEKLFF.

CDR3 in DNA: TGTGCCAGCAGCTTAGGGGGGACAGGGGAAGAGACCCAGTACTTC. Its translation: CASSLGGTGEETQYF. The chain links TRBV7-6 to TRBJ2-5, with 10 bases matching TRBD1. This CDR3 region has 15 residues. The germline V gene has CDR1 SGHVS and CDR2 FNYEAQ. V lost 1 base to trimming and J lost 3 bases; unmatched junction nucleotides: 2.

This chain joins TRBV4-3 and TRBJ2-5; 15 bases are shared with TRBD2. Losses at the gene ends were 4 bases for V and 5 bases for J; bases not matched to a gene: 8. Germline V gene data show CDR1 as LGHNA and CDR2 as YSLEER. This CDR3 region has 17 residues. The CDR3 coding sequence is TGCGCCAGCAGCCGGGGACTAGCGGGGGGCCGGGAGGAGACCCAGTACTTC. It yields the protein CASSRGLAGGREETQYF.

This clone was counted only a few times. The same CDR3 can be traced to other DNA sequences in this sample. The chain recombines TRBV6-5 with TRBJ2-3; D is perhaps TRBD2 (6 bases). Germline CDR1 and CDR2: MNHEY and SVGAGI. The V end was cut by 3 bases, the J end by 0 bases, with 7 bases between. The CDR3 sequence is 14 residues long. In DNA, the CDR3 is TGTGCCAGCAGTTATGGGGGGAGCACAGATACGCAGTATTTT. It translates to CASSYGGSTDTQYF.

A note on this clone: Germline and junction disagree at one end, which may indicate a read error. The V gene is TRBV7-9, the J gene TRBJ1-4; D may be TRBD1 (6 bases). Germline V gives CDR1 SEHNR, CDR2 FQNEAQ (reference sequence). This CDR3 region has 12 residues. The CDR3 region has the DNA TGTTCCAGCAGCCATCCGGGGGGCAAACTGTTTTTT. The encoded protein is CSSSHPGGKLFF.

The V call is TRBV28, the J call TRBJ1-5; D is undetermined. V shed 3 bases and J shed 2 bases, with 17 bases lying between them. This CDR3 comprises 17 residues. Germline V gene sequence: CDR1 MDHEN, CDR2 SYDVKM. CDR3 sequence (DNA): TGTGCCAGCAGTTTTCCCTTTGACAAGTTGGGCAATCAGCCCCAGCATTTT. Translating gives CASSFPFDKLGNQPQHF.